The 13 T cell receptor beta chains below were found in one sample sequenced in a study of cytomegalovirus exposure and HLA in healthy donors. PCR used 60 Vbeta primers and 13 Jbeta primers. Sequenced by immunoSEQ multiplex PCR; TCRdb stores in-frame clones only, minus some. Of 100,000 to 150,000 clones in the sample, roughly four fifths were seen once. Sequencing was performed on PBMCs. The origin of the receptors is a girl aged 2 to 9 in good health and CMV-seronegative.

The chain links TRBV6-4 to TRBJ2-6; D is undetermined. CDR3 size: 14 residues. With 3 bases removed from V and 2 bases from J, the gap between germline ends came to 5 bases. Per the germline V gene, CDR1 is MRHNA and CDR2 is SNTAGT. The CDR3: CASSEQAGANVLTF. The CDR3 coding sequence is TGTGCCAGCAGTGAGCAGGCTGGGGCCAACGTCCTGACTTTC.

The rearrangement uses TRBV5-1 and TRBJ2-1; the D gene is possibly TRBD1 (5 bases). The CDR3 consists of 18 residues. Trimming shortened V by 3 bases and J by 2 bases, and 21 bases separated the two germline ends. The germline V gene has CDR1 SGHRS and CDR2 YFSETQ. DNA of the CDR3: TGCGCCAGCAGCTCGGACACACTCCGTTTACGCACCTACAATGAGCAGTTCTTC. Translating it yields CASSSDTLRLRTYNEQFF.

The chain has TRBV5-1 and TRBJ1-6; D uncertain. Germline CDR1 is SGHRS and CDR2 is YFSETQ. With 2 bases removed from V and 5 bases from J, the gap between germline ends came to 20 bases. The CDR3 has 18 residues. The CDR3 nucleotides read TGCGCCAGCAGCTTACTCCGGGTCGATCGGCGGGATAATTCACCCCTCCACTTT. Translating gives CASSLLRVDRRDNSPLHF.

This clone was observed a single time. The genes are TRBV4-1 and TRBJ2-3, with TRBD1 as a possible D gene (5 bases). The ends were cut back, 1 base at V and 1 base at J, with 9 bases in the middle. The CDR3 has 15 amino acids. In germline, CDR1 is MGHRA, CDR2 YSYEKL. CDR3 amino acids: CASSQGRRGTDTQYF. The CDR3 nucleotides read TGCGCCAGCAGCCAAGGGCGCAGGGGCACAGATACGCAGTATTTT.

This sequence joins TRBV6-1 and TRBJ1-1; D is unclear. V was clipped by 7 bases and J by 3 bases, with 6 bases between them. The CDR3 sequence is 11 residues long. The germline CDR1 and CDR2 sequences are MNHNS and SASEGT. The DNA of the CDR3 is TGTGCCAGCAACGGGTACACTGAAGCTTTCTTT. Protein product: CASNGYTEAFF.

V is TRBV19 and J is TRBJ2-1; 10 bases are a match to TRBD2. The CDR3 covers 16 residues. Germline CDR1 is LNHDA and CDR2 is SQIVND (reference sequence). Trimming cost V 3 bases and J 8 bases; bases outside gene matches: 10. CDR3 sequence: CASSIGASGSMYEQFF. In DNA, the CDR3 is TGTGCCAGTAGTATCGGGGCTAGCGGGAGTATGTATGAGCAGTTCTTC. Looking up the rest from reference TRBV19 and TRBJ2-1 gives the full variable domain: DGGITQSPKYLFRKEGQNVTLSCEQNLNHDAMYWYRQDPGQGLRLIYYSQIVNDFQKGDIAEGYSVSREKKESFPLTVTSAQKNPTAFYLCASSIGASGSMYEQFFGPGTRLTVL.

In DNA form, the CDR3 reads TGTGCCAGCAGTCCCAGGGGAGGGGTCTATGGCTACACCTTC. This gives the protein CASSPRGGVYGYTF. The chain is built from TRBV28 and TRBJ1-2; perhaps TRBD1 as D (6 bases). The CDR3 has 14 amino acids. Germline assignment: CDR1 MDHEN and CDR2 SYDVKM. V was clipped by 5 bases and J by 4 bases, with 14 bases between them.

The chain employs TRBV10-3 and TRBJ2-3, with 9 nucleotides matching TRBD2. The CDR3 is made up of 15 amino acids. Germline V gives CDR1 ENHRY, CDR2 SYGVKD. The J segment lost 4 bases and the V segment lost 4 bases, leaving 6 bases of the junction unmatched. CDR3: CAISVGGGASDTQYF. The CDR3 coding sequence is TGTGCCATCAGTGTCGGCGGGGGGGCCTCAGATACGCAGTATTTT.

This chain links TRBV18 with TRBJ2-7; 8 nucleotides agree with TRBD2. Germline trimming cut 2 bases from V and 3 bases from J; bases unmatched to any gene: 9. Germline V CDR1 and CDR2: KGHSH, LQKENI. The CDR3 contains 16 residues. DNA of the CDR3: TGTGCCAGCTCACCAGGGTTAGCGGGACCATTCTACGAGCAGTACTTC. The encoded protein is CASSPGLAGPFYEQYF.

As DNA, the CDR3 is TGTGCCACCCGTCTGACAGGGGGCGAGCAGACCCAGTACTTC. This gives the protein CATRLTGGEQTQYF. This rearrangement joins TRBV10-3 to TRBJ2-5; TRBD1 aligns across 10 bases. J lost 6 bases, V lost 10 bases, and 11 bases had no gene match. Germline lookup yields CDR1 ENHRY and CDR2 SYGVKD. The CDR3 loop spans 14 amino acids.

This chain links TRBV4-1 with TRBJ2-7; 8 bases fit TRBD2. This CDR3 comprises 16 residues. Germline trimming cut 4 bases from V and 0 bases from J; bases unmatched to any gene: 8. Looked up from germline, CDR1 is MGHRA and CDR2 is YSYEKL. The CDR3 sequence: CASSLEPAGVSYEQYF. The CDR3 DNA follows: TGCGCCAGCAGCCTTGAGCCAGCGGGGGTCTCCTACGAGCAGTACTTC.

The J gene is TRBJ2-3, the V gene TRBV6-5, with 7 bases identical to TRBD1. Trimming took 2 bases from V and 1 from J; bases not matched to a gene: 0. Germline CDR1 MNHEY, CDR2 SVGAGI. CDR3 length: 14 amino acids. For the CDR3, the DNA is TGTGCCAGCAGTTACGGGACAGGCACAGATACGCAGTATTTT. It specifies CASSYGTGTDTQYF.

This clone was counted a few times. The chain recombines TRBV6-5 with TRBJ1-1; no definite D call. CDR1 and CDR2 (germline): MNHEY, SVGAGI. The CDR3 sequence is 14 residues long. V lost 0 bases and J 10 bases, leaving 15 bases between the germline ends. CDR3 sequence: CASSYSRADISAFF. The CDR3 region has the DNA TGTGCCAGCAGTTACTCGAGAGCTGACATTTCAGCTTTCTTT.